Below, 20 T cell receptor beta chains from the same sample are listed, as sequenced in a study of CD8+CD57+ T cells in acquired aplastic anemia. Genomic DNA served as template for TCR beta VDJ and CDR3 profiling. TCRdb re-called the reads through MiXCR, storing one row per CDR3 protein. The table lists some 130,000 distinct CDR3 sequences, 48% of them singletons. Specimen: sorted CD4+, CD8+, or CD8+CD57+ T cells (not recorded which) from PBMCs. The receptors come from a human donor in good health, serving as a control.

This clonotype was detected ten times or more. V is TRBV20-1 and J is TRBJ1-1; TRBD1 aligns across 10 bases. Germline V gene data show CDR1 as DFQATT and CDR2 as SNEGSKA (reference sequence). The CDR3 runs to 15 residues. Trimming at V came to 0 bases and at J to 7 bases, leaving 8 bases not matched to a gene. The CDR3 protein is CSARDLGTGAFEAFF. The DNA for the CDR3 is TGCAGTGCTAGAGATCTCGGGACAGGGGCCTTTGAAGCTTTCTTT.

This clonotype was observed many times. CDR3 region: CASSRELGTSSYEQYF. Here the CDR3 DNA reads TGTGCCAGCAGCCGAGAATTGGGGACCAGCTCCTACGAGCAGTACTTC. This chain connects TRBV4-2 to TRBJ2-7; D could derive from TRBD1 or TRBD2 (5 bases each). The CDR3 length is 16 residues. Trimming stripped 4 bases from V and 0 bases from J, with 16 bases between. CDR1 is LGHNA, CDR2 YNFKEQ, per germline.

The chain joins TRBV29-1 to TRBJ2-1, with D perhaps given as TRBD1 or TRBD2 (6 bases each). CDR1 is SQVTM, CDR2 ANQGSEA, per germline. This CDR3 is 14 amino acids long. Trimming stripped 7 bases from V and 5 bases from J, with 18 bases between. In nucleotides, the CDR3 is TGCAGCGGGGGGCGGTCGGGGGTGAACAATGAGCAGTTCTTC. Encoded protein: CSGGRSGVNNEQFF.

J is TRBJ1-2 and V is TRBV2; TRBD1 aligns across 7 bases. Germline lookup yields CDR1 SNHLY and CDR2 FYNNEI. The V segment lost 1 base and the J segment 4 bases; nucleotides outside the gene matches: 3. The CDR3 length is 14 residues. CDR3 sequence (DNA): TGTGCCAGCAGTGAAGAGGGGGCAGGCTATGGCTACACCTTC. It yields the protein CASSEEGAGYGYTF.

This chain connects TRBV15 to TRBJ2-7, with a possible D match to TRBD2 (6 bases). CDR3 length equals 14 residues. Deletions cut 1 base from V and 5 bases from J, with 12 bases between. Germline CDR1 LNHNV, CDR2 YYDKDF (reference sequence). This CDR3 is CATSRVRGKNEQYF. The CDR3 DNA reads TGTGCCACCAGCAGAGTACGGGGGAAAAACGAGCAGTACTTC.

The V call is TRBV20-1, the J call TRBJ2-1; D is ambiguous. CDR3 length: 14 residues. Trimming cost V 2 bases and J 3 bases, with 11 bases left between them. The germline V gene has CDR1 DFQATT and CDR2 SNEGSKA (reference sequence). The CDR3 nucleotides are TGCAGTGCTAGAAAGCATGATAGCTACAATGAGCAGTTCTTC. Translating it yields CSARKHDSYNEQFF.

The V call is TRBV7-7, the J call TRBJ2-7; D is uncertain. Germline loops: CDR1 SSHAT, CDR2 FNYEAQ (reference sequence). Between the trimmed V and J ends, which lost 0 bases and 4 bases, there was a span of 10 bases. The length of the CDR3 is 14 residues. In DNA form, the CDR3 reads TGTGCCAGCAGCTTAGCGAACAAGGATTACGAGCAGTACGTC. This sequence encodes CASSLANKDYEQYV.

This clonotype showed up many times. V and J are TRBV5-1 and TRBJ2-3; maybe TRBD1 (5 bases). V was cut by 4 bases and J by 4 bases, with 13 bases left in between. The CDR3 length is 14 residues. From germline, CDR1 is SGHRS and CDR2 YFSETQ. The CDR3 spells CASSLGQGADTQYF. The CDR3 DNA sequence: TGCGCCAGCAGCCTTGGGCAGGGTGCAGATACGCAGTATTTT.

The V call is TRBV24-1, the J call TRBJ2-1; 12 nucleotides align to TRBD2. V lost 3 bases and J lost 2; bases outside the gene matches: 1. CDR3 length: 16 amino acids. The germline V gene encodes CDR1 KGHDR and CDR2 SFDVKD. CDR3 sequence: CATSDASGGAYNEQFF. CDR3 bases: TGTGCCACCAGTGATGCTAGCGGGGGGGCCTACAATGAGCAGTTCTTC.

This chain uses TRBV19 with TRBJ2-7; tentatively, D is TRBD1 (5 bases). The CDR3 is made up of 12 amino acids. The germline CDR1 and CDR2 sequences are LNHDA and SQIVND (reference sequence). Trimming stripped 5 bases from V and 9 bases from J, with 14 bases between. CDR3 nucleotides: TGTGCCAGTAGTTCAGGGCACGACGGGCAGTACTTC. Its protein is CASSSGHDGQYF.

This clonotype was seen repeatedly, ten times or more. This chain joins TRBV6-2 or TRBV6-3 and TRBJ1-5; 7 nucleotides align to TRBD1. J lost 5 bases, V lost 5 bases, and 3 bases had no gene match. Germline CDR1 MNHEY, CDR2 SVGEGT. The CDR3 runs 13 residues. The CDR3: CASSDRVDQPQHF. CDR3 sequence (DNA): TGTGCCAGCAGTGACAGGGTGGATCAGCCCCAGCATTTT.

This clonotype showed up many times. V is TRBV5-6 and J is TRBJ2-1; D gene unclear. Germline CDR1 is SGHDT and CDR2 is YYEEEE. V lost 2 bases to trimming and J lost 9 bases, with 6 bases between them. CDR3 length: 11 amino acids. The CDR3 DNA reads TGTGCCAGCAGCTTAGTTTTTGAGCAGTTCTTC. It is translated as CASSLVFEQFF.

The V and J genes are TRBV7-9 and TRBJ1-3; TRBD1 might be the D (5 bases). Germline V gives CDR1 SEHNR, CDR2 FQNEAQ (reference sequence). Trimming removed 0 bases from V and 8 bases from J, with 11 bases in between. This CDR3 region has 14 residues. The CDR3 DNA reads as TGTGCCAGCAGCTTAGCGCTGGGGGTCGACACCATATATTTT. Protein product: CASSLALGVDTIYF. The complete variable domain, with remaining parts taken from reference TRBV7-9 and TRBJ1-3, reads DTGVSQNPRHKITKRGQNVTFRCDPISEHNRLYWYRQTLGQGPEFLTYFQNEAQLEKSRLLSDRFSAERPKGSFSTLEIQRTEQGDSAMYLCASSLALGVDTIYFGEGSWLTVV.

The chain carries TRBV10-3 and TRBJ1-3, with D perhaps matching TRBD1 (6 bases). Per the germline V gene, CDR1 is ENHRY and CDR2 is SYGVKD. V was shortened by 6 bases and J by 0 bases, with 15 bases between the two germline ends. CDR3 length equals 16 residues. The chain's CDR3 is CAIRASGVNSGNTIYF. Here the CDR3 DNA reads TGTGCCATCAGGGCCTCAGGGGTAAACTCTGGAAACACCATATATTTT.

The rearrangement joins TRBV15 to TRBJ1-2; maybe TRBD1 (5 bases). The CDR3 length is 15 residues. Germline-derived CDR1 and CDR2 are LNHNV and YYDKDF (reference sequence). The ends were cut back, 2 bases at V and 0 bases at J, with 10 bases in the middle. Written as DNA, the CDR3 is TGTGCCACCAGCAGAATAGACAGCGCTAACTATGGCTACACCTTC. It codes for CATSRIDSANYGYTF.

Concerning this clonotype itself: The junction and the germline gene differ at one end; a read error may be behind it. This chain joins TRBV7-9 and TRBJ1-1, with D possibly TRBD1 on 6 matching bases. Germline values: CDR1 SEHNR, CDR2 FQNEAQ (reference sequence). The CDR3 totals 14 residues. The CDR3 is CASSLGGRDTEAFF. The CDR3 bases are TGTGCCAGCAGTTTAGGGGGTCGGGACACTGAAGCTTTCTTT.

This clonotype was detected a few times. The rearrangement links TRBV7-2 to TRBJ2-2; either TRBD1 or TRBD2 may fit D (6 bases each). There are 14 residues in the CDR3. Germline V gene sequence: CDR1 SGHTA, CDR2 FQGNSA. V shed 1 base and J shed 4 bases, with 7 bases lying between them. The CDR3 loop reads CASSLGGATGELFF. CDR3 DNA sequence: TGTGCCAGCAGCTTAGGGGGGGCCACCGGGGAGCTGTTTTTT.

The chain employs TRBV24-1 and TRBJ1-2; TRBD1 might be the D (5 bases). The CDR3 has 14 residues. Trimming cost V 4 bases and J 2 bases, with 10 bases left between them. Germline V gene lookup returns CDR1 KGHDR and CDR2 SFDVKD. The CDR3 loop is CATSESGTNYGYTF. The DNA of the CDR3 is TGTGCCACCAGTGAGTCCGGGACCAACTATGGCTACACCTTC.

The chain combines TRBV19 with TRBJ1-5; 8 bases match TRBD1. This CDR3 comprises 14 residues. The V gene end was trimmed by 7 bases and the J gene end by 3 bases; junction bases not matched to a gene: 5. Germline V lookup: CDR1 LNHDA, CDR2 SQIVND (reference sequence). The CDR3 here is CASTEGQVNQPQHF. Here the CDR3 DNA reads TGTGCCAGTACCGAGGGACAGGTCAATCAGCCCCAGCATTTT.

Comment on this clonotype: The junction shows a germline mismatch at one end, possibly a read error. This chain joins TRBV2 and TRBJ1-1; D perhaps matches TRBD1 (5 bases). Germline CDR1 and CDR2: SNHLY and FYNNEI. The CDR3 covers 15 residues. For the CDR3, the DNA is TGTGCCAGCAGCATCGGACAAATTTGGGGCACTGATGCTTTCTTT. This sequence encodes CASSIGQIWGTDAFF.